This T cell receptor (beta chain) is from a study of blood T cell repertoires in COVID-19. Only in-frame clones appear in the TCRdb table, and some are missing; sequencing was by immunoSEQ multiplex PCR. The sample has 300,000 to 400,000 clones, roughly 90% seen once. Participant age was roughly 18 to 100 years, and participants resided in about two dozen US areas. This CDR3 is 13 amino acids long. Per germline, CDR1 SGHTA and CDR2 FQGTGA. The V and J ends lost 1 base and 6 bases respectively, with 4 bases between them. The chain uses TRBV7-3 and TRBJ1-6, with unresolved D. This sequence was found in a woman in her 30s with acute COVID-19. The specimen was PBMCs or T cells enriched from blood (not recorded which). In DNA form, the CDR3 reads TGTGCCAGCAGCTTAAACAGTAATTCACCCCTCCACTTT. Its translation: CASSLNSNSPLHF.